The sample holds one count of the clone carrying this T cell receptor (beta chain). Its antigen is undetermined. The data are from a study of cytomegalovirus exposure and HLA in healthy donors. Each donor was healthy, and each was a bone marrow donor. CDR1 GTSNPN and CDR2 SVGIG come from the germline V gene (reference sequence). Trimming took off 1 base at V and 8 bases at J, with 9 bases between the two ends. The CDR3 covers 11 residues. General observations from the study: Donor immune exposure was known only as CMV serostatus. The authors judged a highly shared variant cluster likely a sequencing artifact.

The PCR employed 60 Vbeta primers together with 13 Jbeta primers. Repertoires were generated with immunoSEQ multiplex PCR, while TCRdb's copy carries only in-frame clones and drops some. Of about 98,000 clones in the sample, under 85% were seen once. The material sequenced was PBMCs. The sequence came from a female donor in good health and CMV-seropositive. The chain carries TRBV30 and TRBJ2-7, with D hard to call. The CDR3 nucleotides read TGTGCCTGGAGTGCCTCTACCAAGCAGTACTTC. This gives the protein CAWSASTKQYF.